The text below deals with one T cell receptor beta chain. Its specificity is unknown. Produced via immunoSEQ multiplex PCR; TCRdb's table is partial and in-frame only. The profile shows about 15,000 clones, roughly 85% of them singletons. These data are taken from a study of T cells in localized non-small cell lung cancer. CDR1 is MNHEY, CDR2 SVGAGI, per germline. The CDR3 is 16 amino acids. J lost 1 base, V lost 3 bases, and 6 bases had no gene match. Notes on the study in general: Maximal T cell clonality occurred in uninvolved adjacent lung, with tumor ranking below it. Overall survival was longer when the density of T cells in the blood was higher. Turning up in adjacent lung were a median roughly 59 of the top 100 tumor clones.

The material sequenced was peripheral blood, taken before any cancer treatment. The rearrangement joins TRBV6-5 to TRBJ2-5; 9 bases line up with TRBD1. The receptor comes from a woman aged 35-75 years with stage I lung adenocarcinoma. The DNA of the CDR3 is TGTGCCAGCAGTTATTCACCGGGACAGGGCCAAGAGACCCAGTACTTC. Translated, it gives CASSYSPGQGQETQYF.